This record concerns one T cell receptor beta chain sequence. Its specificity is not known. The sample carries other DNA sequences with the same CDR3. The data stem from a study of cytomegalovirus exposure and HLA in healthy donors. Across the study: HLA-typed donors were the source of about 85 million unique TCRs held in an early data release. Broader study findings: Many donors carried some public TCRs, although rarity characterized most TCR sequences.

Germline assignment: CDR1 SEHNR and CDR2 FQNEAQ (reference sequence). Deletions cut 1 base from V and 4 bases from J, with 5 bases between. The CDR3 covers 12 residues. Everyone who donated was a healthy bone marrow donor. The PCR ran on 60 Vbeta and 13 Jbeta primers. Here immunoSEQ multiplex PCR was the method, and the copy in TCRdb shows in-frame clones only, minus some. The data contain roughly 200,000 clones, around 80% of them seen just once; the ten biggest clones take up 0.5% to 0.7%. This clonotype was sampled from a woman in her forties in good health and CMV-seronegative. The chain has TRBV7-9 and TRBJ2-7, with D uncertain. Sequencing was done on a sample of PBMCs. The CDR3 here is CASSLESYEQYF. CDR3 nucleotide sequence: TGTGCCAGCAGCTTAGAGAGTTACGAGCAGTACTTC.